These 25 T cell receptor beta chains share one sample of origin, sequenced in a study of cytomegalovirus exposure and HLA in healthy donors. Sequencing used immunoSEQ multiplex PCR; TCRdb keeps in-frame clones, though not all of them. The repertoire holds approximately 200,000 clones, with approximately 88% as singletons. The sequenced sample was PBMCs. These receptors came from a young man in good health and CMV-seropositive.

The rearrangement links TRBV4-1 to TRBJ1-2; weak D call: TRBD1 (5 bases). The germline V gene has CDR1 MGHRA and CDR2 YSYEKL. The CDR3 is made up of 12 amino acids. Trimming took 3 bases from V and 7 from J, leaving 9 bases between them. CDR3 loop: CASSHVGGGYTF. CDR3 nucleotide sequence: TGCGCCAGCAGCCACGTCGGGGGTGGCTACACCTTC.

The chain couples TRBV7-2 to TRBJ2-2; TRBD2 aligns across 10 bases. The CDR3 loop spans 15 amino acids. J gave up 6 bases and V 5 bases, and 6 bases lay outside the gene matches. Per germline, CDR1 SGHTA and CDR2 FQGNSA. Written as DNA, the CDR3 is TGTGCCAGCAGCGGAGCGGGAGGGCCGCCCGGGGAGCTGTTTTTT. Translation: CASSGAGGPPGELFF. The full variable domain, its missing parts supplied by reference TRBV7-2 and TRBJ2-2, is GAGVSQSPSNKVTEKGKDVELRCDPISGHTALYWYRQSLGQGLEFLIYFQGNSAPDKSGLPSDRFSAERTGGSVSTLTIQRTQQEDSAVYLCASSGAGGPPGELFFGEGSRLTVL.

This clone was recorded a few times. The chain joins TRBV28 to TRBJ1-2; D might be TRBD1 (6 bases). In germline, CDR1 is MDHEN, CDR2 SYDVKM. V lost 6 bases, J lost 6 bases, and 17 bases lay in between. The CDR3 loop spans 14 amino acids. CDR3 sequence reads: CASSPLIRGNGYTF. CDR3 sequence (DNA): TGTGCCAGCAGCCCACTTATTAGGGGGAATGGCTACACCTTC.

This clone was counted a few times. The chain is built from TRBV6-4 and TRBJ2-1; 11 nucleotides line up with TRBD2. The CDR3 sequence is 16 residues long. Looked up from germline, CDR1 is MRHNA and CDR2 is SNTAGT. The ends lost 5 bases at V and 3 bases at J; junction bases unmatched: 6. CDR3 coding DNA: TGTGCCAGCAGTCCCGGGACTAGCGGAGACTACAATGAGCAGTTCTTC. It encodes CASSPGTSGDYNEQFF.

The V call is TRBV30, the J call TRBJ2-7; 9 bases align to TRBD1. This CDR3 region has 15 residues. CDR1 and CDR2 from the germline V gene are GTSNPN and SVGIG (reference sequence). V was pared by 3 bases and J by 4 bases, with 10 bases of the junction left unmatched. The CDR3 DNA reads TGTGCCTGGAGCGCCTTGGGACAGGGAGGGTACGAGCAGTACTTC. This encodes CAWSALGQGGYEQYF.

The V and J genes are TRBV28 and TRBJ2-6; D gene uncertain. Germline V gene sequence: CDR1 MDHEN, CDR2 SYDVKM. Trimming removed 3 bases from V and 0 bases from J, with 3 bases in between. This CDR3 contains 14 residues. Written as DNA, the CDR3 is TGTGCCAGCAGTTTCGGCTCTGGGGCCAACGTCCTGACTTTC. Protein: CASSFGSGANVLTF.

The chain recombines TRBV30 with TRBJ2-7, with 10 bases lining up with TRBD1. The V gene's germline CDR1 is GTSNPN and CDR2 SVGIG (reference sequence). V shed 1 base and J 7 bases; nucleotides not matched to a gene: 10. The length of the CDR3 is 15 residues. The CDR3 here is CAWSASGQGNVEQYF. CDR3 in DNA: TGTGCCTGGAGTGCGTCGGGACAGGGGAATGTGGAGCAGTACTTC.

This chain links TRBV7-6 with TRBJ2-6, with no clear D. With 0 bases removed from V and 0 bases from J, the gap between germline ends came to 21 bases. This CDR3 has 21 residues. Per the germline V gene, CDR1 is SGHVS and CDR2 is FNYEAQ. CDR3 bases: TGTGCCAGCAGCTTAGCCTGGCAGAAAGAAAACGTCAACTCTGGGGCCAACGTCCTGACTTTC. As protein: CASSLAWQKENVNSGANVLTF.

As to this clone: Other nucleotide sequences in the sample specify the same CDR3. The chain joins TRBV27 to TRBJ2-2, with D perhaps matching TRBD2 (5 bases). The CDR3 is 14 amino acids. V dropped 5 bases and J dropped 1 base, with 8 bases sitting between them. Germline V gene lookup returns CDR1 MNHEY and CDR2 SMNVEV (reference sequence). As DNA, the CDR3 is TGTGCCAGCAGTCGTGGGAGGAACACCGGGGAGCTGTTTTTT. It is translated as CASSRGRNTGELFF.

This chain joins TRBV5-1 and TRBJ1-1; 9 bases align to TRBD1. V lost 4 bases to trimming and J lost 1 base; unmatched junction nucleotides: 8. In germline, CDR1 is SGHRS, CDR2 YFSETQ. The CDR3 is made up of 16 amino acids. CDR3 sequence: CASSPGQGFPNTEAFF. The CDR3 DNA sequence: TGCGCCAGCAGCCCGGGACAGGGTTTTCCGAACACTGAAGCTTTCTTT.

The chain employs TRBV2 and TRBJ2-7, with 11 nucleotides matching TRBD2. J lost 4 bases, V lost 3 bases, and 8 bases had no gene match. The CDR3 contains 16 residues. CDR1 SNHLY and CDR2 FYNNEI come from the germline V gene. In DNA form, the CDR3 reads TGTGCCAGCAGTGATCCACCGGGGACTAGCGGATACGAGCAGTACTTC. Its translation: CASSDPPGTSGYEQYF.

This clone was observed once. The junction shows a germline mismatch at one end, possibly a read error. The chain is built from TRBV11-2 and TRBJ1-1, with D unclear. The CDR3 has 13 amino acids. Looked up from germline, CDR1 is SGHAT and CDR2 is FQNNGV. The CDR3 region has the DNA TGTGCCAGCAGCTTAGGGCCGGGATCTGATGCTTTCTTT. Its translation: CASSLGPGSDAFF.

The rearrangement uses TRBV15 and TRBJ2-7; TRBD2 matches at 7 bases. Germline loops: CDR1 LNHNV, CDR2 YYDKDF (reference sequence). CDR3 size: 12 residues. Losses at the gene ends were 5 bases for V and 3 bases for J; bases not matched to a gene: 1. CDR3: CATSWGGYEQYF. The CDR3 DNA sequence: TGTGCCACCAGCTGGGGGGGCTACGAGCAGTACTTC.

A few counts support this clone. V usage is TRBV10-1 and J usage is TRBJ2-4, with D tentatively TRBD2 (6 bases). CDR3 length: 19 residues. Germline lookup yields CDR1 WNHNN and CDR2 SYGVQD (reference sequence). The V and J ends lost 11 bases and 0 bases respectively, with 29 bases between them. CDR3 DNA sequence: TGCGCCGGCGGGGATAGCGGCAGCACACACCTCCTAGCCAAAAACATTCAGTACTTC. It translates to CAGGDSGSTHLLAKNIQYF.

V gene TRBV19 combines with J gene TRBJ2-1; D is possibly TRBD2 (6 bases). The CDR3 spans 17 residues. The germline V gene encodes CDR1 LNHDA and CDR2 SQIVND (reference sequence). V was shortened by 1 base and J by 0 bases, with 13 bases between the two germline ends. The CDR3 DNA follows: TGTGCCAGTAGTATAGGGAGCGGGCAAAGCTCCTACAATGAGCAGTTCTTC. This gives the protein CASSIGSGQSSYNEQFF.

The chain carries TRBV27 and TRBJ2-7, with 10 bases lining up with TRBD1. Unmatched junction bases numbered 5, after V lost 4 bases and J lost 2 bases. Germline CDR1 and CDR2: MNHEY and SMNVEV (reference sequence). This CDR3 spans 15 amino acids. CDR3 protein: CASSSGQGRAYEQYF. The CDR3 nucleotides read TGTGCCAGCAGTTCGGGACAGGGGCGGGCCTACGAGCAGTACTTC.

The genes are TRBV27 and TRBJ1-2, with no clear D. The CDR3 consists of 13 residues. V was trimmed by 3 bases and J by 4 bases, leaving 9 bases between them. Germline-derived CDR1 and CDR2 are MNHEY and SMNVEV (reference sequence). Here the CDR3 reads CASSFIGGYGYTF. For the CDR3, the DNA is TGTGCCAGCAGTTTTATCGGTGGCTATGGCTACACCTTC.

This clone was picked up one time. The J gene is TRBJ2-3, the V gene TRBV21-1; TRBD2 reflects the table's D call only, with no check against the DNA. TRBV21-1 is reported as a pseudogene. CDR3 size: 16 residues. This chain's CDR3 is CASSALAERAHGTQYF. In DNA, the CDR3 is TGTGCCAGCAGCGCACTAGCGGAGCGGGCACATGGTACGCAGTATTTT.

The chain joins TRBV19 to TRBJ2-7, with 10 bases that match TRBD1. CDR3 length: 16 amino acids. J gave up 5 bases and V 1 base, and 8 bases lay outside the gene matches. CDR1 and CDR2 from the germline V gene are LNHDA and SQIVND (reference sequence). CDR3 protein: CASSIAPDRGGDEQYF. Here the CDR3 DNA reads TGTGCCAGTAGTATAGCCCCGGACAGGGGGGGGGACGAGCAGTACTTC.

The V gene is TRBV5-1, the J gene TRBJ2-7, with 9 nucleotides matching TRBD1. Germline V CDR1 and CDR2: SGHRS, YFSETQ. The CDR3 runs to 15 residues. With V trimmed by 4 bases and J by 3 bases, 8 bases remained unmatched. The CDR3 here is CASSQAGTGNYEQYF. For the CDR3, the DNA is TGCGCCAGCAGCCAGGCCGGGACAGGGAACTACGAGCAGTACTTC.

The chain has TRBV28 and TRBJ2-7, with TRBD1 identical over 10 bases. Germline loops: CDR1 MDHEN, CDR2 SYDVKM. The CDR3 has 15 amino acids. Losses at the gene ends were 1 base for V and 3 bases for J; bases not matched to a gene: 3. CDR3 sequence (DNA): TGTGCCAGCAGTTTATTAAGGGACAGGGGCTACGAGCAGTACTTC. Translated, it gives CASSLLRDRGYEQYF. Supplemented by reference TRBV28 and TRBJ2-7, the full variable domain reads DVKVTQSSRYLVKRTGEKVFLECVQDMDHENMFWYRQDPGLGLRLIYFSYDVKMKEKGDIPEGYSVSREKKERFSLILESASTNQTSMYLCASSLLRDRGYEQYFGPGTRLTVT.

CDR3 residues: CASSQDGPGPYTGELFF. CDR3 coding DNA: TGCGCCAGCAGCCAAGATGGCCCTGGTCCCTACACCGGGGAGCTGTTTTTT. The rearrangement uses TRBV4-3 and TRBJ2-2; no clear D gene. Trimming took off 0 bases at V and 3 bases at J, with 14 bases between the two ends. This CDR3 comprises 17 residues. The V gene's germline CDR1 is LGHNA and CDR2 YSLEER.

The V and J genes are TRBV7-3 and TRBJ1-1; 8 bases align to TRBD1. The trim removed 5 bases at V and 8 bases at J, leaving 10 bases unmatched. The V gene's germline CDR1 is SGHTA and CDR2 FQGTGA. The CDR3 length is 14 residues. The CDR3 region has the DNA TGTGCCAGCAGCCCTGGGACAGGACAAACCGAAGCTTTCTTT. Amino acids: CASSPGTGQTEAFF.

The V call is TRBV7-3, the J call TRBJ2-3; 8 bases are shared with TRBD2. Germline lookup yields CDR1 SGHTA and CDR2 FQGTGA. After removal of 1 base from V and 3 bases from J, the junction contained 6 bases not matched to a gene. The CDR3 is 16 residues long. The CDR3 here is CASSLKGGRRTDTQYF. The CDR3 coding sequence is TGTGCCAGCAGCTTAAAAGGCGGGAGGAGAACAGATACGCAGTATTTT.

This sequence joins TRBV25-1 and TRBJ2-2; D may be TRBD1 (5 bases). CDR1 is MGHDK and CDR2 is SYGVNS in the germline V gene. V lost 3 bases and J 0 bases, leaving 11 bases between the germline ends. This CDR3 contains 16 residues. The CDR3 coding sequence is TGTGCCAGCAGTGACAGGGTGGGTCCGAACACCGGGGAGCTGTTTTTT. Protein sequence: CASSDRVGPNTGELFF.